This T cell receptor beta chain derives from a study of shared T cell receptors in the human thymus. Measured with immunoSEQ multiplex PCR; TCRdb has only the in-frame clones, and not every one. The table has roughly 550,000 clones, more than 75% seen once; the top ten hold more than 0.01%. The CDR3 contains 13 residues. Looked up from germline, CDR1 is SGHDT and CDR2 is YYEEEE. Between the trimmed V and J ends, which lost 0 bases and 6 bases, there was a span of 10 bases. The same sample was also studied in work on human thymus T cells. That paper adds: Obtained as resections during corrective heart surgery, the thymus tissue was then studied. The related literature has documented a marked overlap of thymic repertoires among unrelated individuals.

The chain uses TRBV5-6 and TRBJ2-7; D is possibly TRBD1 (6 bases). The sequenced sample consisted of thymocytes. The receptor was isolated from a boy in the first two years of life with a congenital heart defect. The CDR3 sequence is CASSLGGRCEQYF. The DNA for the CDR3 is TGTGCCAGCAGCTTGGGGGGGCGGTGCGAGCAGTACTTC.